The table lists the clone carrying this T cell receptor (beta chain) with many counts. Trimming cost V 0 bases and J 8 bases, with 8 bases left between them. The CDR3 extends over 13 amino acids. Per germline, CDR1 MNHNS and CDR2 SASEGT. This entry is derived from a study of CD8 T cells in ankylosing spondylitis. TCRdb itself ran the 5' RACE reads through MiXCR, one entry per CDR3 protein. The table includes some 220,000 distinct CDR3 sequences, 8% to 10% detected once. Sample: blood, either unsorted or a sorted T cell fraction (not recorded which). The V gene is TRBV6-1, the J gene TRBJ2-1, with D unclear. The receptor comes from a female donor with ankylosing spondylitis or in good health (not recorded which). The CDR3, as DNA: TGTGCCAGCAGTGAAGCGTGGATGGATGAGCAGTTCTTC. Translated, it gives CASSEAWMDEQFF.